Following are 14 T cell receptor beta chains from one sample sequenced in a study of control samples from healthy donors and cancer patients. This table comes from immunoSEQ multiplex PCR, and its TCRdb copy is limited to in-frame clones, with some not included. The data show approximately 100,000 clones, with roughly 91% seen just once and approximately 18% held by the top ten. The sample taken for sequencing was blood. These receptor sequences come from a woman in her fifties or sixties in good health.

The rearrangement joins TRBV6-5 to TRBJ2-3; tentatively, D is TRBD1 (6 bases). The V end was cut by 5 bases, the J end by 6 bases, with 15 bases between. The CDR3 has 14 amino acids. The germline gives CDR1 MNHEY, CDR2 SVGAGI. Here the CDR3 DNA reads TGTGCCAGCAGTCTCGAGGGGGTCCGCGATACGCAGTATTTT. Translated: CASSLEGVRDTQYF.

To note about this clone: This may stem from a read error, because a much larger clone lies one nucleotide away. Other DNA sequences in the same sample also yield this CDR3. This chain uses TRBV3-1 (or the pseudogene TRBV3-2) with TRBJ1-1; weak D call: TRBD1 (6 bases). The CDR3 totals 15 residues. V lost 5 bases to trimming and J lost 5 bases, with 18 bases between them. Germline loops: CDR1 LGHDT, CDR2 YNNKEL (reference sequence). CDR3 amino acids: CASSNKESRGTEAFF. In DNA form, the CDR3 reads TGTGCCAGCAGCAATAAAGAAAGCAGGGGTACTGAAGCTTTCTTT.

This rearrangement joins TRBV5-5 to TRBJ1-4; D remains unclear. Trimming took 0 bases from V and 0 from J, leaving 21 bases between them. In germline, CDR1 is SGHKS, CDR2 YYEKEE (reference sequence). CDR3 length: 20 amino acids. CDR3 in DNA: TGTGCCAGCAGCTTGGATATACGGCGGACGATACTTGCAACTAATGAAAAACTGTTTTTT. Amino acids: CASSLDIRRTILATNEKLFF.

The genes are TRBV19 and TRBJ2-1, with D maybe TRBD1 (5 bases). The CDR3 loop spans 15 amino acids. Germline V gene lookup returns CDR1 LNHDA and CDR2 SQIVND (reference sequence). Between the trimmed V and J ends, which lost 1 base and 5 bases, there was a span of 12 bases. The CDR3 loop reads CASSIAGIRDNEQFF. The CDR3 nucleotides read TGTGCCAGTAGTATAGCAGGGATCAGGGACAATGAGCAGTTCTTC.

The chain couples TRBV7-9 to TRBJ2-3; no reliable D call. This CDR3 contains 15 residues. The germline V gene encodes CDR1 SEHNR and CDR2 FQNEAQ (reference sequence). Between the trimmed V and J ends, which lost 3 bases and 0 bases, there was a span of 10 bases. The CDR3 DNA reads TGTGCCAGCAGCTTGAGCACCACTAGCACAGATACGCAGTATTTT. This translates into CASSLSTTSTDTQYF.

This rearrangement joins TRBV7-9 to TRBJ2-3; D is possibly TRBD1 (5 bases). This CDR3 is built from 16 residues. Germline lookup yields CDR1 SEHNR and CDR2 FQNEAQ (reference sequence). V was shortened by 7 bases and J by 2 bases, with 19 bases between the two germline ends. The CDR3 spells CASIQRLIGDTDTQYF. DNA of the CDR3: TGTGCCAGCATCCAAAGATTGATAGGGGACACAGATACGCAGTATTTT.

The gene calls are TRBV6-4 and TRBJ1-2; D ambiguous. Germline V lookup: CDR1 MRHNA, CDR2 SNTAGT. V lost 0 bases to trimming and J lost 5 bases, with 19 bases between them. There are 17 residues in the CDR3. The CDR3 DNA sequence: TGTGCCAGCAGTGACTCGAAAAGGGCAGGTTTCGGATATGGCTACACCTTC. It codes for CASSDSKRAGFGYGYTF.

J is TRBJ2-1 and V is TRBV9, with 8 bases that match TRBD2. This CDR3 has 16 amino acids. Germline lookup yields CDR1 SGDLS and CDR2 YYNGEE. The V gene end was trimmed by 2 bases and the J gene end by 2 bases; junction bases not matched to a gene: 6. The CDR3 DNA follows: TGTGCCAGCAGCGTCCAACTAGCGGACCCCTACAATGAGCAGTTCTTC. Its translation: CASSVQLADPYNEQFF.

This clone was counted only a few times. V and J are TRBV3-1 (or the pseudogene TRBV3-2) and TRBJ2-3; 14 bases line up with TRBD2. The CDR3 has 16 amino acids. In germline, CDR1 is LGHDT, CDR2 YNNKEL (reference sequence). V lost 4 bases and J lost 6; bases outside the gene matches: 6. This CDR3 is CASSRGLAGGGDTQYF. The CDR3 nucleotides read TGTGCCAGCAGCCGAGGACTAGCGGGAGGTGGCGATACGCAGTATTTT.

The chain uses TRBV7-8 and TRBJ2-1; D remains ambiguous. CDR3 length: 13 amino acids. Germline V gene data show CDR1 as SGHVS and CDR2 as FQNEAQ. V was trimmed by 7 bases and J by 5 bases, leaving 12 bases between them. This CDR3 reads CASTYSKNNEQFF. The CDR3 nucleotides are TGTGCCAGCACCTATTCTAAGAACAATGAGCAGTTCTTC.

V and J are TRBV3-1 (or the pseudogene TRBV3-2) and TRBJ2-5; TRBD2 matches 13 bases. CDR1 LGHDT and CDR2 YNNKEL come from the germline V gene (reference sequence). This CDR3 is 15 amino acids long. The J segment lost 5 bases and the V segment lost 2 bases, leaving 2 bases of the junction unmatched. The DNA of the CDR3 is TGTGCCAGCAGCCAACCGACTAGCGGGAGGGAGACCCAGTACTTC. Residues: CASSQPTSGRETQYF.

The J gene is TRBJ1-4, the V gene TRBV27; no reliable D call. The CDR3 is 18 amino acids. V was shortened by 0 bases and J by 0 bases, with 14 bases between the two germline ends. CDR1 and CDR2 from the germline V gene are MNHEY and SMNVEV (reference sequence). The CDR3 is CASSLSARTWATNEKLFF. The CDR3 DNA reads TGTGCCAGCAGTTTATCAGCCAGGACTTGGGCAACTAATGAAAAACTGTTTTTT.

The chain carries TRBV4-1 and TRBJ1-5; tentatively, D is TRBD1 (6 bases). The CDR3 is 17 residues long. The V gene's germline CDR1 is MGHRA and CDR2 YSYEKL. Trimming took off 0 bases at V and 3 bases at J, with 15 bases between the two ends. The CDR3 DNA is TGCGCCAGCAGCCAAGACTTTAGGGGGACAAACAATCAGCCCCAGCATTTT. It is translated as CASSQDFRGTNNQPQHF.

In this sample, this clone turned up many times. The chain recombines TRBV7-2 with TRBJ1-3; D gene ambiguous. Germline CDR1 reads SGHTA; CDR2 reads FQGNSA. The length of the CDR3 is 15 residues. V was cut by 2 bases and J by 4 bases, with 12 bases left in between. The CDR3 DNA reads TGTGCCAGCAGCTTAATGTGGGCGAACGGAAACACCATATATTTT. Encoded protein: CASSLMWANGNTIYF.